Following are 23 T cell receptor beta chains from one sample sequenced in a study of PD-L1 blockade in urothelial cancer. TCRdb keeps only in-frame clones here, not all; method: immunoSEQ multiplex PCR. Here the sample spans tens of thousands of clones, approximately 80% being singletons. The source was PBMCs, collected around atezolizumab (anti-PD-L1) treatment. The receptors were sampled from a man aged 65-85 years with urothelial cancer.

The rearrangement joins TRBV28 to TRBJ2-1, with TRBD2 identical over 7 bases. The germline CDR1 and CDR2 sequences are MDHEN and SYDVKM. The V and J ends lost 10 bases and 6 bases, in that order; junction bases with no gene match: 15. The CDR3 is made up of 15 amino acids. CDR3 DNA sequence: TGTGCCACTAATGGGGCGGGAGCAGGGCTCAATGAGCAGTTCTTC. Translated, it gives CATNGAGAGLNEQFF.

CDR3 in DNA: TGTGCCAGCAGTGGACACGGCGAGCAGTACTTC. Translated: CASSGHGEQYF. The chain is built from TRBV6-5 and TRBJ2-7; weak D call: TRBD1 (5 bases). The CDR3 covers 11 residues. Per the germline V gene, CDR1 is MNHEY and CDR2 is SVGAGI. V dropped 5 bases and J dropped 6 bases, with 8 bases sitting between them.

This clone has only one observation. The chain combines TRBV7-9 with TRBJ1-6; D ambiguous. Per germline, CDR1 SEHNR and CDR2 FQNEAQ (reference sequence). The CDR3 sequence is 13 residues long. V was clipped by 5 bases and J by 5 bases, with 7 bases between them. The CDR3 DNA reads TGTGCCAGCAGCGGAGGAAATAATTCACCCCTCCACTTT. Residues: CASSGGNNSPLHF.

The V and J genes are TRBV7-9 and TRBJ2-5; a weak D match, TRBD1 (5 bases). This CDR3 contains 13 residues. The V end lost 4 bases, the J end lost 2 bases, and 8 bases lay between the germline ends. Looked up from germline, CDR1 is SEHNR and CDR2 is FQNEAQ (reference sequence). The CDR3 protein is CASSSTGQETQYF. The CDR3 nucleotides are TGTGCCAGCAGCTCCACAGGTCAAGAGACCCAGTACTTC.

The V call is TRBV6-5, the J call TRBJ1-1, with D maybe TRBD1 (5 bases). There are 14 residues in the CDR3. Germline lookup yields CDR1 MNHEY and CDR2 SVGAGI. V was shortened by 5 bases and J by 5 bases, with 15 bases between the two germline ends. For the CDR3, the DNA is TGTGCCAGCAGTCTACAGGCCCCAGGGACTGAAGCTTTCTTT. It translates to CASSLQAPGTEAFF.

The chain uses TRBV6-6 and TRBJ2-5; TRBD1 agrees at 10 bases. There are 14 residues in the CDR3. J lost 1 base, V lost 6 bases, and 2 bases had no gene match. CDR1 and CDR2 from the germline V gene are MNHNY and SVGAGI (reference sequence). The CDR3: CASRRQGAQETQYF. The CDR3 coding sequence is TGTGCCAGCAGGAGACAGGGGGCCCAAGAGACCCAGTACTTC.

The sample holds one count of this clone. The CDR3 DNA reads TGTGCCAGCATAACAGGGTCACGTCGGGACACCGGGGAGCTGTTTTTT. Translation: CASITGSRRDTGELFF. The J gene is TRBJ2-2, the V gene TRBV7-2; a possible D gene is TRBD1 (6 bases). Trimming left V 7 bases short and J 3 bases short, with 18 bases between. Germline V lookup: CDR1 SGHTA, CDR2 FQGNSA. The CDR3 loop spans 16 amino acids.

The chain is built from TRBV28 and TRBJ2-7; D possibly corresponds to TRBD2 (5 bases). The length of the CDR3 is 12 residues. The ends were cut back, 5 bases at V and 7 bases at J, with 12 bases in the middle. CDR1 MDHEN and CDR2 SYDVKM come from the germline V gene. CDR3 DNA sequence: TGTGCCAGCAGTATCCCCTCGGGAGAGCAGTACTTC. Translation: CASSIPSGEQYF.

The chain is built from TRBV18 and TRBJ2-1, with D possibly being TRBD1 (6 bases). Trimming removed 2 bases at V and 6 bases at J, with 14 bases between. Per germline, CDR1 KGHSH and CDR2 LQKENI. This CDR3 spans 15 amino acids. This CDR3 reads CASSPYGGQFNEQFF. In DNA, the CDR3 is TGTGCCAGCTCACCATACGGAGGACAGTTCAATGAGCAGTTCTTC.

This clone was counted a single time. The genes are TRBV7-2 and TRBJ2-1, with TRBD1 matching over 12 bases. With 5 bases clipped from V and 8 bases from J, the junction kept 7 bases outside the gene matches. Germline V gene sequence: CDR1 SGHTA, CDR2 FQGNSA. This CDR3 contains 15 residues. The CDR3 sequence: CASSPTGQGADEQFF. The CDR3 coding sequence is TGTGCCAGCAGCCCAACGGGACAGGGGGCGGATGAGCAGTTCTTC.

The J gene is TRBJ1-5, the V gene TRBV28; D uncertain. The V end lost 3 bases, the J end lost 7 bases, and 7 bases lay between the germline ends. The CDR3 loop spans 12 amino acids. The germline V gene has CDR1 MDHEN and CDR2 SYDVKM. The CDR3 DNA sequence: TGTGCCAGCAGTTTGGCCGCCCAGCCCCAGCATTTT. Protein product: CASSLAAQPQHF.

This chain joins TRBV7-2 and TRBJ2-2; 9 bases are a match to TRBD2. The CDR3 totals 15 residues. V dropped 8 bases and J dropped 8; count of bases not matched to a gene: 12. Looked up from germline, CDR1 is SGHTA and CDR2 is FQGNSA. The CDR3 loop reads CASGAGGRHSGELFF. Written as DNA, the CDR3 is TGTGCCAGCGGCGCGGGGGGGCGGCATTCAGGGGAGCTGTTTTTT.

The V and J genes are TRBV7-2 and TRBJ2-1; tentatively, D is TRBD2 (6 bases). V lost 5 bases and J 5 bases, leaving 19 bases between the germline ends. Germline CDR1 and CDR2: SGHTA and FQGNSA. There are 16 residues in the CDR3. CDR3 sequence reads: CASSPKYSGRNNEQFF. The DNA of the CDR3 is TGTGCCAGCAGCCCTAAATATAGCGGAAGGAACAATGAGCAGTTCTTC.

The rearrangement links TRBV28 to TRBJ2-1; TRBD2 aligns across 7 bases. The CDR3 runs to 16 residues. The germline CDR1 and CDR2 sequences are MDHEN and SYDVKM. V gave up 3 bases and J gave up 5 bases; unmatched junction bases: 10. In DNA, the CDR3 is TGTGCCAGCAGTTTGGGTGCTAGCGGCGCTAACAATGAGCAGTTCTTC. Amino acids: CASSLGASGANNEQFF.

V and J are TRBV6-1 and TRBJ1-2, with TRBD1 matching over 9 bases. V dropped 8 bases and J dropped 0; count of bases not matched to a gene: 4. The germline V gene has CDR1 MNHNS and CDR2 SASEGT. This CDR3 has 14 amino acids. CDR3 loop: CASWGTGTNYGYTF. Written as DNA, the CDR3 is TGTGCCAGCTGGGGGACAGGGACTAACTATGGCTACACCTTC.

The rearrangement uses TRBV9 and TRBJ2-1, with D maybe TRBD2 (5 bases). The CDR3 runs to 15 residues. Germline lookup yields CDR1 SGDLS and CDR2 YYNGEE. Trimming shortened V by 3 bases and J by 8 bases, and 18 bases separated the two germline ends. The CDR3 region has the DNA TGTGCCAGCAGCGCACGGGCGAGTATGCGGGATGAGCAGTTCTTC. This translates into CASSARASMRDEQFF.

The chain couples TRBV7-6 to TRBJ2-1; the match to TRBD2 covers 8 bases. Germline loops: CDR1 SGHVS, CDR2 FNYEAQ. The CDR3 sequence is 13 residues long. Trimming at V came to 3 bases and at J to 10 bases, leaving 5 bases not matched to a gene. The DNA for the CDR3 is TGTGCCAGCAGCTTCGAGCGGGAGAGAGAGCAGTTCTTC. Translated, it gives CASSFEREREQFF.

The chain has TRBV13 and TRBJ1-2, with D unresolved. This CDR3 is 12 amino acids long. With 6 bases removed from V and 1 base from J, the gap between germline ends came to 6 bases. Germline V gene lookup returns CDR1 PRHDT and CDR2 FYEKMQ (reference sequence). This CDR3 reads CASRRSNYGYTF. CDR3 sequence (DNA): TGTGCCAGCAGAAGGAGTAACTATGGCTACACCTTC.

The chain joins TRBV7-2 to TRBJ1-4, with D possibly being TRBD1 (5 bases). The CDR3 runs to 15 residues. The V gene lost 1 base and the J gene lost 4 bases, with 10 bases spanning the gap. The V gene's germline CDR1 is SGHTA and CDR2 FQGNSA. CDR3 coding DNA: TGTGCCAGCAGCTTAGTAGTACAGGATAATGAAAAACTGTTTTTT. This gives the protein CASSLVVQDNEKLFF.

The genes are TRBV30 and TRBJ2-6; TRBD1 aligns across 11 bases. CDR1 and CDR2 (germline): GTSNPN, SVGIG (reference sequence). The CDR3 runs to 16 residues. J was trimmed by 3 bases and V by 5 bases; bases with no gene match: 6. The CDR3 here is CAWQGQGVNGANVLTF. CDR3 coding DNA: TGTGCCTGGCAGGGACAGGGGGTAAATGGGGCCAACGTCCTGACTTTC.

CDR3 nucleotides: TGTGCCAGCAGCCCCGGGACTAGCGGGCGGGGGGATACGCAGTATTTT. As protein: CASSPGTSGRGDTQYF. J is TRBJ2-3 and V is TRBV5-6; 12 bases map to TRBD2. CDR1 and CDR2 from the germline V gene are SGHDT and YYEEEE. V shed 4 bases and J 6 bases; nucleotides not matched to a gene: 9. CDR3 length: 16 residues.

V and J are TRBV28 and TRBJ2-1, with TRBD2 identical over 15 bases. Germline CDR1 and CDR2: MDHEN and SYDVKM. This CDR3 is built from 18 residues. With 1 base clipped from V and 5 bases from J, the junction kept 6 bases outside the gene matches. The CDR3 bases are TGTGCCAGCAGTTTATTGCCCGGGACTAGCGGGAGGAACAATGAGCAGTTCTTC. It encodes CASSLLPGTSGRNNEQFF.

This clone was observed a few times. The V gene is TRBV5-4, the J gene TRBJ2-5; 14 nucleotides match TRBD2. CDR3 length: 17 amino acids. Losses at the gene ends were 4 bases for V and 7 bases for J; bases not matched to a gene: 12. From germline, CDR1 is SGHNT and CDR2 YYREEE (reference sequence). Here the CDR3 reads CASSPWTSGRPAGTQYF. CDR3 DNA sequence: TGTGCCAGCAGCCCATGGACTAGCGGGAGGCCTGCGGGGACCCAGTACTTC. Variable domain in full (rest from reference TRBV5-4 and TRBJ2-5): ETGVTQSPTHLIKTRGQQVTLRCSSQSGHNTVSWYQQALGQGPQFIFQYYREEENGRGNFPPRFSGLQFPNYSSELNVNALELDDSALYLCASSPWTSGRPAGTQYFGPGTRLLVL.